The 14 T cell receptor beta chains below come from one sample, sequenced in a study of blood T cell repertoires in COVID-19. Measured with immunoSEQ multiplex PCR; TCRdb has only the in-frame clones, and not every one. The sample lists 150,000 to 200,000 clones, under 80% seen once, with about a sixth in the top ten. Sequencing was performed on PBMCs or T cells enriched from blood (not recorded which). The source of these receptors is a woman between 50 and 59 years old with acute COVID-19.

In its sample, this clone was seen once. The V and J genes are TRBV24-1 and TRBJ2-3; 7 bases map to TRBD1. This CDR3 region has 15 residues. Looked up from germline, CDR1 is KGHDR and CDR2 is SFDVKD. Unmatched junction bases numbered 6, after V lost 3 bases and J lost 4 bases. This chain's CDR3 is CATSDERQGADTQYF. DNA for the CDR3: TGTGCCACCAGTGATGAGCGTCAGGGGGCAGATACGCAGTATTTT.

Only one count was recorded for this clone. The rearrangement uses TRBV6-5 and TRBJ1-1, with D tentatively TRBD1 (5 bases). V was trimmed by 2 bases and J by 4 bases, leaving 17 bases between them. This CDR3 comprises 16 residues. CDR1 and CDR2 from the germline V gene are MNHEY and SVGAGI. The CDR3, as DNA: TGTGCCAGCAGTTACCGGACGGGAGGCGGGGGCACTGAAGCTTTCTTT. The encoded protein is CASSYRTGGGGTEAFF.

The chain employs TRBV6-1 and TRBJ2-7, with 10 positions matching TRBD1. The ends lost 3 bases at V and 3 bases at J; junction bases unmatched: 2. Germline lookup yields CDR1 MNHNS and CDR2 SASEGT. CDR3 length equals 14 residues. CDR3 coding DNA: TGTGCCAGCAGTGAGACAGGGGGCGACTACGAGCAGTACGTC. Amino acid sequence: CASSETGGDYEQYV.

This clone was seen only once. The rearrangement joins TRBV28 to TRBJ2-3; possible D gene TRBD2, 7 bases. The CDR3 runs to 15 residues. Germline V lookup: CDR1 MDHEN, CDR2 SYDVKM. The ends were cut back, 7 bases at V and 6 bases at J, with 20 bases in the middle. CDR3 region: CASISGGQVADTQYF. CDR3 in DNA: TGTGCCAGCATCTCCGGGGGGCAGGTAGCTGATACGCAGTATTTT.

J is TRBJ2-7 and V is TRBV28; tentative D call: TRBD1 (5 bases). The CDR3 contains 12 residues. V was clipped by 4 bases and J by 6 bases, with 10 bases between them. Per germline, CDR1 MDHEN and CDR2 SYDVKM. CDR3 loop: CASSSTGPEQYV. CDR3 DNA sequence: TGTGCCAGCAGTTCCACAGGACCCGAGCAGTACGTC.

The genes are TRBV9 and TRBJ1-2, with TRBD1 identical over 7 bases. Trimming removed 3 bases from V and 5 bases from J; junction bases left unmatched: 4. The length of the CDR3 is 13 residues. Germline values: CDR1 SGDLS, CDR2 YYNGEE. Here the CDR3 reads CASSERQGYGYTF. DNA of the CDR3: TGTGCCAGCAGCGAAAGACAGGGATATGGCTACACCTTC.

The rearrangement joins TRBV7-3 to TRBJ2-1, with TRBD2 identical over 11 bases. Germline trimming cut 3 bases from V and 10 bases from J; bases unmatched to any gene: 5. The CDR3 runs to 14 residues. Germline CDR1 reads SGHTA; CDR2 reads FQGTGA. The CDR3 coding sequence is TGTGCCAGCAGCTTGCGTAGCGGGGGGGCCGAGCAGTTCTTC. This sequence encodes CASSLRSGGAEQFF.

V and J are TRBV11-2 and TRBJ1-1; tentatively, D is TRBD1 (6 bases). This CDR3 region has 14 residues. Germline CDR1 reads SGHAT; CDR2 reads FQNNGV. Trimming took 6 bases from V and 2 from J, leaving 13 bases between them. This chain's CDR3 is CASRRTEANTEAFF. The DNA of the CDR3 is TGTGCCAGCAGACGGACAGAAGCTAACACTGAAGCTTTCTTT.

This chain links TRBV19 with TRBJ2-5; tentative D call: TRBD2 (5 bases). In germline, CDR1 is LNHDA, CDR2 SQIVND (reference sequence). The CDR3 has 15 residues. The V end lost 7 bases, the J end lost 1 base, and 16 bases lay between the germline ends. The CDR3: CASKEKRAGQETQYF. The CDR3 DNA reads TGTGCCAGTAAGGAGAAACGGGCGGGCCAAGAGACCCAGTACTTC.

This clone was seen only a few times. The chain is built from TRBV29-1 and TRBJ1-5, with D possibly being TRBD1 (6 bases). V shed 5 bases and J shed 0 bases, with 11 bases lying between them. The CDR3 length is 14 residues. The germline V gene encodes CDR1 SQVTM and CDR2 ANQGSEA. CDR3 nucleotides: TGCAGCGTTAAGGGGGGGAATAGCAATCAGCCCCAGCATTTT. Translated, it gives CSVKGGNSNQPQHF.

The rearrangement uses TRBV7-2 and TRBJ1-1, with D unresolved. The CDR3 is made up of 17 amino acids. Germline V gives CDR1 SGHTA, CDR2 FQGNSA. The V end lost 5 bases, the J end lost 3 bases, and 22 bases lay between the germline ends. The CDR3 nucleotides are TGTGCCAGCAGCCGCGGCTTTCGGCGGTACCCGGACACTGAAGCTTTCTTT. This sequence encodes CASSRGFRRYPDTEAFF.

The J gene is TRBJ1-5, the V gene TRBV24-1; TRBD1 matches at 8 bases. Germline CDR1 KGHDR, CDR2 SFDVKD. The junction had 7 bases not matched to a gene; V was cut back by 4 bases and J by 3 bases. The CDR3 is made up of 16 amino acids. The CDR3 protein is CATSDPQQGDNQPQHF. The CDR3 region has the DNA TGTGCCACCAGTGACCCCCAACAGGGGGACAATCAGCCCCAGCATTTT.

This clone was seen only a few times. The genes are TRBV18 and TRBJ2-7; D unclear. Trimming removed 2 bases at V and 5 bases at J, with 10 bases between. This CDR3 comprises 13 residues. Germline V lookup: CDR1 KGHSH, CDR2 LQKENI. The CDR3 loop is CASSPSAGNEQYV. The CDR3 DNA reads TGTGCCAGCTCACCATCGGCAGGTAACGAGCAGTACGTC.

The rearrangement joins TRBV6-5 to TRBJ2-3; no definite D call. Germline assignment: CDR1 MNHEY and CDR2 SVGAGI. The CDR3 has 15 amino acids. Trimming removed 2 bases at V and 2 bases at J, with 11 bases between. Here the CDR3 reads CASSYRSDNTDTQYF. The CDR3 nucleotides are TGTGCCAGCAGTTACCGGTCAGACAACACAGATACGCAGTATTTT.